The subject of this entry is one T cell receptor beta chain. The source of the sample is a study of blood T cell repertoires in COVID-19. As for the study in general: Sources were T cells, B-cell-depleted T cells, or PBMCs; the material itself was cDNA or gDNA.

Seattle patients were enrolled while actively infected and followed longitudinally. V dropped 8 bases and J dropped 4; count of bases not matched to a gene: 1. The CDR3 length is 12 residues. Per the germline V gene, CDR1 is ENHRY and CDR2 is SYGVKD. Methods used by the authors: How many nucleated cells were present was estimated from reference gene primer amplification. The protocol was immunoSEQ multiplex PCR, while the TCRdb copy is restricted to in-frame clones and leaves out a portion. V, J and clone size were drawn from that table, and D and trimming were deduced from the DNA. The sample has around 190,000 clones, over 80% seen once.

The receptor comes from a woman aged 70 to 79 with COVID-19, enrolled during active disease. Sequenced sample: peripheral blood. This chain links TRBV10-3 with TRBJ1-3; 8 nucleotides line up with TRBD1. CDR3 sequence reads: CAIQGAGNTIYF. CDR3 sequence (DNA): TGTGCCATCCAGGGGGCAGGAAACACCATATATTTT.